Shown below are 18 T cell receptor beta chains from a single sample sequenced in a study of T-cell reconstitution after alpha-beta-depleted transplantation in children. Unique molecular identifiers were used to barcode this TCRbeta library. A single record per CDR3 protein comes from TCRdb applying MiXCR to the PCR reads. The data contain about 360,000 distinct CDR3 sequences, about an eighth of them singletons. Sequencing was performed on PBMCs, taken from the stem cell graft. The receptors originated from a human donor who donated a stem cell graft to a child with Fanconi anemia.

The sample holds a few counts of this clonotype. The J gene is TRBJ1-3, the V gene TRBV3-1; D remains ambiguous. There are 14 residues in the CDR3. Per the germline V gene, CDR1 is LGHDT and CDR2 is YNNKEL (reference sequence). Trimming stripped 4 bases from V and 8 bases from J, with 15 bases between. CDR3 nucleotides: TGTGCCAGCAGCCCAACGAAAAAAGGCCACACCATATATTTT. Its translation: CASSPTKKGHTIYF. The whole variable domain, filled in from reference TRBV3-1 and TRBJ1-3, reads DTAVSQTPKYLVTQMGNDKSIKCEQNLGHDTMYWYKQDSKKFLKIMFSYNNKELIINETVPNRFSPKSPDKAHLNLHINSLELGDSAVYFCASSPTKKGHTIYFGEGSWLTVV.

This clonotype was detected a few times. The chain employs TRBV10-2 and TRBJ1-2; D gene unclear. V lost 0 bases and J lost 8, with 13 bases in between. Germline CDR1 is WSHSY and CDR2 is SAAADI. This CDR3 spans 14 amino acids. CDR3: CASSESGLVWGYTF. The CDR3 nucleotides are TGCGCCAGCAGTGAGTCGGGCCTCGTCTGGGGCTACACCTTC.

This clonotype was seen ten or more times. CDR3 bases: TGCGCCAGCCGACGGGAGATTTACAATGAGCAGTTCTTC. As protein: CASRREIYNEQFF. J is TRBJ2-1 and V is TRBV5-1, with D maybe TRBD2 (6 bases). The CDR3 is 13 residues long. V was pared by 7 bases and J by 4 bases, with 12 bases between. The germline V gene encodes CDR1 SGHRS and CDR2 YFSETQ.

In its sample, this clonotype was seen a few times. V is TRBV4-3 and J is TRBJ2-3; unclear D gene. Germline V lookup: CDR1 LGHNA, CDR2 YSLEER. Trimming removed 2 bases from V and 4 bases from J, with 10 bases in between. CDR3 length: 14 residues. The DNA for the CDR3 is TGCGCCAGCAGCCAATCAAATTGGCCAGATACGCAGTATTTT. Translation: CASSQSNWPDTQYF.

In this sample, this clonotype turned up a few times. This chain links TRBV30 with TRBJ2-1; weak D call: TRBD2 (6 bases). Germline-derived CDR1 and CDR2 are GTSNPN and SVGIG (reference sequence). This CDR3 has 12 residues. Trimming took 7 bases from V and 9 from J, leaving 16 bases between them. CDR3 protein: CASLLGGPEQFF. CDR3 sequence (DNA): TGTGCCTCCCTCCTCGGGGGACCTGAGCAGTTCTTC.

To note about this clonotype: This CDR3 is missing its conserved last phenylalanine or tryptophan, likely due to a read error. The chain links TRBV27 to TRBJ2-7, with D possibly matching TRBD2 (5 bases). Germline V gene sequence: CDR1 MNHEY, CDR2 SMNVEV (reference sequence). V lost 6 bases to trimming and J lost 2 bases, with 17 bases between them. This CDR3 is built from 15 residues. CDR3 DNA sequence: TGTGCCAGCAGGCAAAGGGAGTACGGACCCTACGAGCAGTACTGC. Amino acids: CASRQREYGPYEQYC.

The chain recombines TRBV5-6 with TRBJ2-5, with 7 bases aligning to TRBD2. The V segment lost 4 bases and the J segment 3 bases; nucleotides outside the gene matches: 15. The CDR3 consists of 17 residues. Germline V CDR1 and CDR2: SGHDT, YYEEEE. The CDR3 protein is CASSREVSHRLEETQYF. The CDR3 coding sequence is TGTGCCAGCAGCCGGGAGGTGTCCCACAGGCTGGAAGAGACCCAGTACTTC.

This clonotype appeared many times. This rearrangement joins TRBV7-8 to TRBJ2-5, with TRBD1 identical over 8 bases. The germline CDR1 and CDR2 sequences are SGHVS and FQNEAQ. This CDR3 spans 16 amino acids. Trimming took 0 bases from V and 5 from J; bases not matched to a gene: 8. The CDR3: CASSLASAGGRETQYF. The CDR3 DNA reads TGTGCCAGCAGCTTAGCTAGCGCAGGGGGCAGGGAGACCCAGTACTTC.

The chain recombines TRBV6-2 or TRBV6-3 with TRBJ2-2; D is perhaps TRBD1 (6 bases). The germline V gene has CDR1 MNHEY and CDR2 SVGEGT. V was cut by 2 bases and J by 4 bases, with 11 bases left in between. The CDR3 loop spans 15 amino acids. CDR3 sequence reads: CASSYKGESTGELFF. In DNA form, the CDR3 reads TGTGCCAGCAGTTACAAGGGGGAGAGCACCGGGGAGCTGTTTTTT.

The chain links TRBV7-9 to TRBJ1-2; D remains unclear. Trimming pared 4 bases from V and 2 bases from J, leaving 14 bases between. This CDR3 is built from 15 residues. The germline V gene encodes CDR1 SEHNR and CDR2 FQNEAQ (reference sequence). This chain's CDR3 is CASSSLQVGNYGYTF. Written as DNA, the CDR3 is TGTGCCAGCAGCTCCCTTCAGGTCGGAAACTATGGCTACACCTTC.

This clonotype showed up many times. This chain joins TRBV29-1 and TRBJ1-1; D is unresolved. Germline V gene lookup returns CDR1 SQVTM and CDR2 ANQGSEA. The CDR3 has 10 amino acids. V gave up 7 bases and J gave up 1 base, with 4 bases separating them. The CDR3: CSAENTEAFF. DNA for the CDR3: TGCAGCGCGGAGAACACTGAAGCTTTCTTT.

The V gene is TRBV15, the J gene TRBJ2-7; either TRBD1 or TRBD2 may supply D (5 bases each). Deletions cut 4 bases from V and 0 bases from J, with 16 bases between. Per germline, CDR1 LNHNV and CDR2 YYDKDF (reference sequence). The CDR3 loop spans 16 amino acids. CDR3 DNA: TGTGCCACCAGCAAATTTTCCGGGGCCACCTCCTACGAGCAGTACTTC. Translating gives CATSKFSGATSYEQYF.

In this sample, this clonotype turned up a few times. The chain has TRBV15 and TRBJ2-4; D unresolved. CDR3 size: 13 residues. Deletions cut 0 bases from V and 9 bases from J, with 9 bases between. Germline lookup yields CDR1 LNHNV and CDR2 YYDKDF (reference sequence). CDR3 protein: CATSRDSLGIQYF. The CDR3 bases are TGTGCCACCAGCAGAGACTCACTGGGCATTCAGTACTTC.

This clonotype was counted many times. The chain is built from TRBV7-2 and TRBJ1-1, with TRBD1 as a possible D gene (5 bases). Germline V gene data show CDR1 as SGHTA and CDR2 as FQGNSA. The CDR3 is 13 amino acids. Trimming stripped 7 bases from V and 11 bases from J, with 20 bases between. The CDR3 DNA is TGTGCCAGCACTCACCATGGACAATCTACGGCTTTCTTT. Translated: CASTHHGQSTAFF.

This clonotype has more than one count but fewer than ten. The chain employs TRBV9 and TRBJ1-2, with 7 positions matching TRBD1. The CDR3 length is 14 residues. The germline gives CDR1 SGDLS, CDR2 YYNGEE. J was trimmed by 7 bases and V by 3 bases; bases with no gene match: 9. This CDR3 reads CASSAEGAVPGYTF. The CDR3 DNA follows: TGTGCCAGCAGCGCGGAGGGGGCAGTTCCTGGCTACACCTTC.

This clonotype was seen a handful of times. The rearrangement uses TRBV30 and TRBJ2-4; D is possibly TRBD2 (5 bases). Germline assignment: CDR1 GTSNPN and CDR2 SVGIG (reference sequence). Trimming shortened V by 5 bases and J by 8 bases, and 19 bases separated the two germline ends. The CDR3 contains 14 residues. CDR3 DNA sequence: TGTGCCTGGGCCGGGGAAGGACCTGTCTACATTCAGTACTTC. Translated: CAWAGEGPVYIQYF. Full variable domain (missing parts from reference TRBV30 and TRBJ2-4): SQTIHQWPATLVQPVGSPLSLECTVEGTSNPNLYWYRQAAGRGLQLLFYSVGIGQISSEVPQNLSASRPQDRQFILSSKKLLLSDSGFYLCAWAGEGPVYIQYFGAGTRLSVL.

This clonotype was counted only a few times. CDR3 protein: CASSVITGAQGYTF. DNA for the CDR3: TGTGCCAGCAGTGTTATAACAGGGGCACAGGGCTACACCTTC. The V call is TRBV2, the J call TRBJ1-2; TRBD1 matches 7 bases. This CDR3 spans 14 amino acids. Trimming at V came to 4 bases and at J to 8 bases, leaving 10 bases not matched to a gene. From germline, CDR1 is SNHLY and CDR2 FYNNEI.

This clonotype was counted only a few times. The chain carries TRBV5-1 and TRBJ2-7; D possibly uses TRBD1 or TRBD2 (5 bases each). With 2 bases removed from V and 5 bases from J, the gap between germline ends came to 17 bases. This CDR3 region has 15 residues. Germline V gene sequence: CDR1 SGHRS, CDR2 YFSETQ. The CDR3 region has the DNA TGCGCCAGCAGCTTAAGGCTTGGTGGGACCGACGAGCAGTACTTC. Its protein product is CASSLRLGGTDEQYF.